A selection of T cell receptor beta chains follows, all from one sample in a study of blood T cells in healthy people across ages. In TCRdb, the 5' RACE reads were re-called with MiXCR into one record per CDR3 protein. Of 1.5 million to 2 million distinct CDR3 sequences detected, just under 50% appear once; the ten largest clones hold 2% to 2.5%. The sequenced sample consisted of blood. The source of these receptors is a woman aged 40 to 55 in good health. Each CDR3 is given with its conserved first and last residue. A D gene is named only where the DNA matches it firmly. Only part of the rows carry a size: once, few, many, or a class if the clone is expanded.

J: TRBJ2-7; size: -; D: TRBD1; V: TRBV6-2/TRBV6-3; DNA: TGTGCCAGCAGGGTGGGACAGGGGATCTACGAGCAGTACTTC; CDR3: CASRVGQGIYEQYF
J: TRBJ2-5; size: few; D: -; V: TRBV7-2; DNA: TGTGCCAGCAGCTCGAGGATTCGGGAGACCCAGTACTTC; CDR3: CASSSRIRETQYF
J: TRBJ1-2; size: -; D: -; V: TRBV4-3; DNA: TGCGCCAGCAGCCAAGAGGGGGCTTGGGGCTATGGCTACACCTTC; CDR3: CASSQEGAWGYGYTF
J: TRBJ2-1; size: few; D: TRBD1; V: TRBV4-3; DNA: TGCGCCAGCAGCCCTCGGACAGGGCCGAATGAGCAGTTCTTC; CDR3: CASSPRTGPNEQFF
J: TRBJ2-1; size: -; D: -; V: TRBV29-1; DNA: TGCAGCACCGCCCTAGGGGCTGGGACCCAGTTCTTC; CDR3: CSTALGAGTQFF
J: TRBJ2-3; size: few; D: -; V: TRBV27; DNA: TGTGCCAGCAGTTTATATTTCACAGATACGCAGTATTTT; CDR3: CASSLYFTDTQYF
J: TRBJ2-5; size: -; D: -; V: TRBV4-3; DNA: TGCGCCAGCAGCCAAGATAGGTGGCAAGAGACCCAGTACTTC; CDR3: CASSQDRWQETQYF
J: TRBJ2-1; size: -; D: -; V: TRBV9; DNA: TGTGCCAGCAGCTCCCCTCCGAAGGGTAACTACAATGAGCAGTTCTTC; CDR3: CASSSPPKGNYNEQFF
J: TRBJ2-3; size: -; D: -; V: TRBV6-5; DNA: TGTGCCAGCAGTAGGGAGCTGATCACAGATACGCAGTATTTT; CDR3: CASSRELITDTQYF
J: TRBJ2-5; size: -; D: -; V: TRBV27; DNA: TGTGCCAGCAGTCGTGGGCACCTTCAAGAGACCCAGTACTTC; CDR3: CASSRGHLQETQYF
J: TRBJ2-3; size: few; D: -; V: TRBV3-1; DNA: TGTGCCAGCAGCCAAGCTACTGTCACAGATACGCAGTATTTT; CDR3: CASSQATVTDTQYF
J: TRBJ1-5; size: -; D: -; V: TRBV7-8; DNA: TGTGCCAGCAGCTTAGAGGGTCAGTCTAGCAATCAGCCCCAGCATTTT; CDR3: CASSLEGQSSNQPQHF
J: TRBJ2-7; size: -; D: -; V: TRBV20-1; DNA: TGCAGTGCTAGGGCCTTGGGCATGACCTACGAGCAGTACTTC; CDR3: CSARALGMTYEQYF
J: TRBJ1-5; size: -; D: TRBD1; V: TRBV27; DNA: TGTGCCAGCAGTTTCCAGGGGGATCAGCCCCAGCATTTT; CDR3: CASSFQGDQPQHF
J: TRBJ1-6; size: -; D: TRBD1; V: TRBV7-2; DNA: TGTGCCAGCAGCCACGGACAGGACGATAATTCACCCCTCCACTTT; CDR3: CASSHGQDDNSPLHF
J: TRBJ1-2; size: -; D: -; V: TRBV24-1; DNA: TGTGCCACCAGTGACCCGCGAGGGGGGAACTATGGCTACACCTTC; CDR3: CATSDPRGGNYGYTF
J: TRBJ2-1; size: -; D: -; V: TRBV4-2; DNA: TGTGCCAGCAGCCAAGGTCTTAGGGACATAAAAAATGAGCAGTTCTTC; CDR3: CASSQGLRDIKNEQFF
J: TRBJ2-3; size: -; D: TRBD1; V: TRBV6-5; DNA: TGTGCCAGCAGTTACTCGAGGGTGACAGGGGGAGATACGCAGTATTTT; CDR3: CASSYSRVTGGDTQYF
J: TRBJ2-3; size: -; D: -; V: TRBV20-1; DNA: TGCAGTGCTAGAGAGACAGGTCCCGGAGATACGCAGTATTTT; CDR3: CSARETGPGDTQYF
J: TRBJ2-7; size: few; D: -; V: TRBV6-1; DNA: TGTGCCAGCATCCTATCGGGTGACGAGCAGTACTTC; CDR3: CASILSGDEQYF
J: TRBJ2-7; size: -; D: TRBD1; V: TRBV5-4; DNA: TGTGCCAGCAGCCATCGGGACAGCCAGTCCTACGAGCAGTACTTC; CDR3: CASSHRDSQSYEQYF
J: TRBJ2-4; size: few; D: -; V: TRBV28; DNA: TGTGCCAGCATTGACAGATTAGCCAAAAACATTCAGTACTTC; CDR3: CASIDRLAKNIQYF
J: TRBJ1-2; size: -; D: TRBD1; V: TRBV7-2; DNA: TGTGCCAGCAGCTTAGTACCGGGACAGGGAGCCACTGGCTACACCTTC; CDR3: CASSLVPGQGATGYTF
J: TRBJ2-7; size: -; D: -; V: TRBV29-1; DNA: TGCAGCGTTACTAGCAGATACAATGAGCAGTACTTC; CDR3: CSVTSRYNEQYF
J: TRBJ2-5; size: few; D: TRBD1; V: TRBV13; DNA: TGTGCCAGCAGCCCCGCCCAGACAGGGGGATTTAGGACCCAGTACTTC; CDR3: CASSPAQTGGFRTQYF
J: TRBJ1-2; size: few; D: -; V: TRBV10-3; DNA: TGTGCCATCAGTGAGGAGTCATGGGGGTATGGCTACACCTTC; CDR3: CAISEESWGYGYTF
J: TRBJ1-2; size: -; D: -; V: TRBV19; DNA: TGTGCCAGTAGTACGGGATCGGATAACTATGGCTACACCTTC; CDR3: CASSTGSDNYGYTF
J: TRBJ2-3; size: -; D: TRBD2; V: TRBV6-2/TRBV6-3; DNA: TGTGCCAGTCTGACTAGCGGGGAGGAAGATATGCAGTATTTT; CDR3: CASLTSGEEDMQYF
J: TRBJ2-3; size: few; D: TRBD2; V: TRBV4-2; DNA: TGTGCCAGCAGCCAAGGGGCGGGAGCGACCGATACGCAGTATTTT; CDR3: CASSQGAGATDTQYF
J: TRBJ2-3; size: -; D: -; V: TRBV9; DNA: TGTGCCAGCAGCGTAGCCGGGGGTGCCACAGATACGCAGTATTTT; CDR3: CASSVAGGATDTQYF
J: TRBJ2-3; size: -; D: -; V: TRBV20-1; DNA: TGCAGTGCCGCGGAGGGGGGAAACACAGATACGCAGTATTTT; CDR3: CSAAEGGNTDTQYF
J: TRBJ2-3; size: few; D: -; V: TRBV20-1; DNA: TGCAGTGGAACCGGAGCAGATACGCAGTATTTT; CDR3: CSGTGADTQYF
J: TRBJ2-7; size: -; D: TRBD2; V: TRBV4-3; DNA: TGCGCCAACAGCCATAGCGGCGCTAGCGGATACTACGAGCAGTACTTC; CDR3: CANSHSGASGYYEQYF
J: TRBJ2-4; size: -; D: -; V: TRBV7-2; DNA: TGTGCCAGCAGCCTTAGAATTGGGGCATCCAAAAACATTCAGTACTTC; CDR3: CASSLRIGASKNIQYF
J: TRBJ1-2; size: few; D: -; V: TRBV7-2; DNA: TGTGCCAGCAGCCCGAAGGGCTTCTATGGCTACACCTTC; CDR3: CASSPKGFYGYTF
J: TRBJ2-5; size: -; D: TRBD1; V: TRBV20-1; DNA: TGCAGTGCTGACAGGGGTTTTGTGAAGACCCAGTACTTC; CDR3: CSADRGFVKTQYF
J: TRBJ2-6; size: -; D: -; V: TRBV5-6; DNA: TGTGCCAGCAGACCTACAGGATCGCTTCTTCCGCTCGGGGCCAACGTCCTGACTTTC; CDR3: CASRPTGSLLPLGANVLTF
J: TRBJ2-7; size: once; D: -; V: TRBV5-1; DNA: TGCGCCAGCAGCGTAGAAAGGGGGTGGCCTAAGAATGAGCAGTACTTC; CDR3: CASSVERGWPKNEQYF
J: TRBJ2-5; size: -; D: TRBD2; V: TRBV20-1; DNA: TGCAGTGCTAGAGATGAGCGGGGGCCCTTGGAGACCCAGTACTTC; CDR3: CSARDERGPLETQYF
J: TRBJ1-5; size: -; D: -; V: TRBV20-1; DNA: TGCAGTGCTAGAGAGGTCTTAGGGAGTCAGCCCCAGCATTTT; CDR3: CSAREVLGSQPQHF
J: TRBJ1-2; size: -; D: TRBD1; V: TRBV7-6; DNA: TGTGCCAGCAGCCGGGGACAGAATAACTATGGCTACACCTTC; CDR3: CASSRGQNNYGYTF
J: TRBJ2-5; size: -; D: -; V: TRBV5-1; DNA: TGCGCCAGCAGCTATGACCTCGGCGGGGCCCAAGAGACCCAGTACTTC; CDR3: CASSYDLGGAQETQYF
J: TRBJ2-1; size: -; D: -; V: TRBV6-6; DNA: TGTGCCAGCAGTACCTCCCCGGCAAACAATGAGCAGTTCTTC; CDR3: CASSTSPANNEQFF
J: TRBJ2-1; size: once; D: TRBD2; V: TRBV9; DNA: TGTGCCAGCAACGGGGGGGCAACCTACAATGAGCAGTTCTTC; CDR3: CASNGGATYNEQFF
J: TRBJ2-4; size: -; D: -; V: TRBV12-3/TRBV12-4; DNA: TGTGCCAGCAGTCCTGGGGTGGAAAACATTCAGTACTTC; CDR3: CASSPGVENIQYF
J: TRBJ1-5; size: -; D: -; V: TRBV7-2; DNA: TGTGCCAGCAGCTTAGTGGGGACCGAGAGCAATCAGCCCCAGCATTTT; CDR3: CASSLVGTESNQPQHF
J: TRBJ2-1; size: few; D: TRBD1; V: TRBV25-1; DNA: TGTGCCAGCCGGGACAGCGGAATCAATGAGCAGTTCTTC; CDR3: CASRDSGINEQFF
J: TRBJ2-2; size: once; D: TRBD2; V: TRBV20-1; DNA: TGCAGTGCCACACCCCCTAGCGGGGTGAACACCGGGGAGCTGTTTTTT; CDR3: CSATPPSGVNTGELFF
J: TRBJ1-2; size: -; D: TRBD1; V: TRBV20-1; DNA: TGCAGTGCTAGCCCCGCGACAGGGGACTATGGCTACACCTTC; CDR3: CSASPATGDYGYTF
J: TRBJ1-4; size: -; D: -; V: TRBV27; DNA: TGTGCCAGCAGCCCCCAGCGTTGGAAGGATGAAAAACTGTTTTTT; CDR3: CASSPQRWKDEKLFF
J: TRBJ1-1; size: -; D: TRBD1; V: TRBV7-9; DNA: TGTGCCAGCAGCTTCTTGACAGGGAAGAACACTGAAGCTTTCTTT; CDR3: CASSFLTGKNTEAFF
J: TRBJ1-6; size: once; D: TRBD1; V: TRBV3-1; DNA: TGTGCCAGCAGCCAATCGACAGGGCGAGTATTTTCTTCGGCCCTCCACTTT; CDR3: CASSQSTGRVFSSALHF
J: TRBJ1-2; size: few; D: TRBD1; V: TRBV6-6; DNA: TGTGCGACCCCGGGGACAGGGGGCGAAAGGGACTATGGCTACACCTTC; CDR3: CATPGTGGERDYGYTF
J: TRBJ2-1; size: few; D: -; V: TRBV5-1; DNA: TGCGCCAGCAGGGACCAGGGGAACGCCTACAATGAGCAGTTCTTC; CDR3: CASRDQGNAYNEQFF
J: TRBJ1-5; size: -; D: -; V: TRBV7-3; DNA: TGTGCCAGCAGCTTAAGAGTGTCCAGGGACGAGAGCAATCAGCCCCAGCATTTT; CDR3: CASSLRVSRDESNQPQHF
J: TRBJ2-6; size: -; D: -; V: TRBV2; DNA: TGTGCCAGCAGTCTCCACCCTAGGGCCGTCGGCTCTGGGGCCAACGTCCTGACTTTC; CDR3: CASSLHPRAVGSGANVLTF
J: TRBJ2-3; size: once; D: TRBD2; V: TRBV27; DNA: TGTGCCAGCAAAACCCTGACTAGCGGGGGGCTGTATACGCAGTATTTT; CDR3: CASKTLTSGGLYTQYF
J: TRBJ2-5; size: -; D: -; V: TRBV7-9; DNA: TGTGCCAGCAGCTTAGGCCGTCGACAGGTGGAACAAGAGACCCAGTACTTC; CDR3: CASSLGRRQVEQETQYF
J: TRBJ2-1; size: -; D: -; V: TRBV5-6; DNA: TGTGCCAGCAGCTTGAATGTTGGCGGCTTCTACAATGAGCAGTTCTTC; CDR3: CASSLNVGGFYNEQFF
J: TRBJ1-2; size: -; D: -; V: TRBV20-1; DNA: TGCAGTGCTTTGGACAACTATGGCTACACCTTC; CDR3: CSALDNYGYTF